Listed below are T cell receptor beta chains from one sample, sequenced in a study of blood T cell repertoires in COVID-19. TCRdb's table, derived via immunoSEQ multiplex PCR, lists solely in-frame clones and lacks some. The sample contains a few hundred thousand clones, 70% to 90% of which appear only once. Material for sequencing was PBMCs or T cells enriched from blood (not recorded which). The receptors were sampled from a woman aged 45-65 years who had recovered from COVID-19. The CDR3 runs from the conserved cysteine through the conserved F or W. A D gene is named only where the DNA matches it firmly. The size entry is marked missing in some rows and otherwise reads once, few, many or a size class.

J gene,CDR3 length,D gene,clone size,V gene,CDR3 DNA,CDR3 protein
TRBJ2-3,15,TRBD2,-,TRBV11-1,TGTGCCAGCAGCCCGCGGGCAGCGGGAGCGGATACGCAGTATTTT,CASSPRAAGADTQYF
TRBJ2-1,12,-,once,TRBV5-5,TGTGCCAGCGGTCAGACCTACAATGAGCAGTTCTTC,CASGQTYNEQFF
TRBJ1-3,13,-,-,TRBV28,TGTGCCAGCAGTTTAAACGCCGGGGACACCATATATTTT,CASSLNAGDTIYF
TRBJ2-7,14,TRBD2,-,TRBV28,TGTGCCAGCGGGAGGACTAGCGGCACTTTCGAGCAGTACTTC,CASGRTSGTFEQYF
TRBJ2-2,15,-,-,TRBV18,TGTGCCAGCTCACCATGGACAGCGAACACCGGGGAGCTGTTTTTT,CASSPWTANTGELFF
TRBJ1-2,15,TRBD1,-,TRBV28,TGTGCCAGCAGTCTCAGGGGGGTCTACGACTATGGCTACACCTTC,CASSLRGVYDYGYTF
TRBJ2-1,11,-,-,TRBV7-8,TGTGCCAGCAGCTTGGGGAGGGAGCAGTTCTTC,CASSLGREQFF
TRBJ1-4,13,-,-,TRBV18,TGTGCCAGCTCACCTTCCATTAATGAAAAACTGTTTTTT,CASSPSINEKLFF
TRBJ2-3,15,TRBD2,-,TRBV11-2,TGTGCCAGCAGCCCGGGACTAGCGCGCACAGATACGCAGTATTTT,CASSPGLARTDTQYF
TRBJ2-1,18,-,-,TRBV14,TGTGCCAGCAGCCAAGTCTACCACCCGGGACAAGACAACAATGAGCAGTTCTTC,CASSQVYHPGQDNNEQFF
TRBJ2-7,15,TRBD2,-,TRBV7-2,TGTGCCAGCAGCTCCTGGACTAGCGGGGACTACGAGCAGTACTTC,CASSSWTSGDYEQYF
TRBJ1-1,14,-,-,TRBV7-9,TGTGCCAGCAGCTTAGAGTCCCCGAGGACTGAAGCTTTCTTT,CASSLESPRTEAFF
TRBJ2-1,15,TRBD2,-,TRBV20-1,TGCAGTGCTAGTCCGGGACTAGCTTTCGACAATGAGCAGTTCTTC,CSASPGLAFDNEQFF
TRBJ1-1,15,TRBD1,-,TRBV6-5,TGTGCCAGCAGTTACAGGACAGGGGTGGGCACTGAAGCTTTCTTT,CASSYRTGVGTEAFF
TRBJ2-2,16,-,-,TRBV7-8,TGTGCCAGCAGTATGAGGGGGGGGCAGGGCACCGGGGAGCTGTTTTTT,CASSMRGGQGTGELFF
TRBJ1-3,14,-,-,TRBV28,TGTGCCAGCAGTTTTGAGAAAGCTGGAAACACCATATATTTT,CASSFEKAGNTIYF
TRBJ2-1,16,-,-,TRBV27,TGTGCCAGCAGACCTCTTGCGGGGGCAACCTACAATGAGCAGTTCTTC,CASRPLAGATYNEQFF
TRBJ2-4,16,-,-,TRBV7-9,TGTGCCAGCAGCTCACAGGCGGAACTAGCCAAAAACATTCAGTACTTC,CASSSQAELAKNIQYF
TRBJ1-5,15,TRBD1,-,TRBV27,TGTGCCAGCAGTATGGGACAGGGAGGATATCAGCCCCAGCATTTT,CASSMGQGGYQPQHF
TRBJ2-1,15,TRBD2,-,TRBV27,TGTGCCAGCAGTTTAACACTAGCGGGAAACAATGAGCAGTTCTTC,CASSLTLAGNNEQFF
TRBJ2-3,16,TRBD2,-,TRBV5-6,TGTGCCAGCAGCTCTCGGGGGGGGCGACTCACAGATACGCAGTATTTT,CASSSRGGRLTDTQYF
TRBJ2-7,16,TRBD2,-,TRBV29-1,TGCAGCGTTGAAGAGGCCGGGACTAGCGGCTCCTACGAGCAGTACTTC,CSVEEAGTSGSYEQYF
TRBJ2-2,14,-,-,TRBV27,TGTGCCAGCAGCTTAGGGCCTATCACCGGGGAGCTGTTTTTT,CASSLGPITGELFF
TRBJ1-6,18,TRBD1,-,TRBV7-6,TGTGCCAGCAGCGCGGGGCAACAGGGGGCCCGATATAATTCACCCCTCCACTTT,CASSAGQQGARYNSPLHF
TRBJ2-5,15,TRBD2,-,TRBV5-1,TGCGCCAGCAGCTGGACTAGCGGACAAGGGGAGACCCAGTACTTC,CASSWTSGQGETQYF
TRBJ2-3,14,TRBD1,-,TRBV24-1,TGTGCCACCAGTGATTCAGGGGGAAGAGATACGCAGTATTTT,CATSDSGGRDTQYF
TRBJ2-1,17,TRBD2,-,TRBV28,TGTGCCAGCAGGATACCGGGACTAGCGGGAGGGCGCAATGAGCAGTTCTTC,CASRIPGLAGGRNEQFF
TRBJ1-5,19,TRBD1,few,TRBV6-6,TGTGCCAGCAGTCCCTCCGGACAGGGGCCGGCAATTAGCAATCAGCCCCAGCATTTT,CASSPSGQGPAISNQPQHF
TRBJ2-7,15,-,-,TRBV28,TGTGCCAGCAGTTTATTAGCGCTAGGCTCCTACGAGCAGTACTTC,CASSLLALGSYEQYF
TRBJ1-3,16,-,-,TRBV5-1,TGCGCCAGCAGCTTGAGCGGACTGGCTTCTGGAAACACCATATATTTT,CASSLSGLASGNTIYF
TRBJ2-7,13,TRBD2,-,TRBV5-4,TGTGCCAGCAGCCCCCCGGGACTAGAGGAGCAGTACTTC,CASSPPGLEEQYF
TRBJ2-7,15,TRBD1,-,TRBV18,TGTGCCAGCTCACCAAACCCGGGACAGAACTACGAGCAGTACTTC,CASSPNPGQNYEQYF
TRBJ2-1,15,-,few,TRBV6-2/TRBV6-3,TGTGCCAGCAGTTCGCCGGACAGATCCTACAATGAGCAGTTCTTC,CASSSPDRSYNEQFF
TRBJ2-2,14,TRBD2,-,TRBV7-6,TGTGCCAGCAGCTTTACTAGCGACACCGGGGAGCTGTTTTTT,CASSFTSDTGELFF
TRBJ2-1,12,-,few,TRBV5-4,TGTGCCAGCAGCTTGGACGTGGCAAGGCAGTTCTTC,CASSLDVARQFF
TRBJ2-2,16,-,-,TRBV19,TGTGCCAGTAGGTTATGGGGGACTTACCGAGCCGGGGAGCTGTTTTTT,CASRLWGTYRAGELFF
TRBJ2-3,16,TRBD1,-,TRBV11-1,TGTGCCAGCAGGGAAGCCGGGACAGGAATTCCCGATACGCAGTATTTT,CASREAGTGIPDTQYF
TRBJ1-1,12,-,-,TRBV29-1,TGCAGCGTTGAAACTCAGGCGAGTGGAGCTTTCTTT,CSVETQASGAFF
TRBJ2-2,13,-,-,TRBV3-1/TRBV3-2,TGTGCCAGCAGCCTCAGAGGCACCGGGGAGCTGTTTTTT,CASSLRGTGELFF
TRBJ1-2,13,-,few,TRBV14,TGTGCCAGCAGCCAAGTATTCCTCGGTGGCTACACCTTC,CASSQVFLGGYTF
TRBJ1-4,16,-,-,TRBV4-2,TGTGCCAGCAGCCAAGATCGGGGGTCCTATTATGAAAAACTGTTTTTT,CASSQDRGSYYEKLFF
TRBJ2-4,15,TRBD1,-,TRBV28,TGTGCCAGCAGTTTGGGACAGGGGCTCGGGGACATTCAGTACTTC,CASSLGQGLGDIQYF
TRBJ2-7,15,-,-,TRBV6-6,TGTGCCAGCAGTCGAGAAGACATAAGCTCCTACGAGCAGTACTTC,CASSREDISSYEQYF
TRBJ1-1,13,-,-,TRBV6-5,TGTGCCAGCATGGACAGCGTTAACACTGAAGCTTTCTTT,CASMDSVNTEAFF
TRBJ2-2,15,TRBD2,once,TRBV2,TGTGCCAGCCTCTATAGCGGGAGTGGCACCGGGGAGCTGTTTTTT,CASLYSGSGTGELFF
TRBJ1-2,14,-,-,TRBV6-5,TGTGCCAGCAGTTACTCGGAGGGATGGCGTGGCTACACCTTC,CASSYSEGWRGYTF